One sample yielded the 6 T cell receptor beta chains listed below, sequenced in a study of T cell changes during pregnancy in multiple sclerosis. Only in-frame clones appear in the TCRdb table, and some are missing; sequencing was by immunoSEQ multiplex PCR. The table lists 100,000 or so clones, 85% to 95% of them singletons. The sequences come from peripheral blood, collected in the third trimester of pregnancy. Receptors originate from a female donor with multiple sclerosis, enrolled in a pregnancy study.

This chain joins TRBV7-2 and TRBJ2-3; D possibly corresponds to TRBD2 (6 bases). Trimming left V 3 bases short and J 7 bases short, with 11 bases between. Per germline, CDR1 SGHTA and CDR2 FQGNSA. The CDR3 runs to 13 residues. CDR3 region: CASSFTAGYTQYF. CDR3 bases: TGTGCCAGCAGCTTTACGGCGGGGTATACGCAGTATTTT.

The CDR3 coding sequence is TGTGCCAGCAGTCCACGACTAGGACTGGGTGAGCAGTTCTTC. The encoded protein is CASSPRLGLGEQFF. The chain couples TRBV28 to TRBJ2-1; tentative D call: TRBD2 (6 bases). Germline CDR1 reads MDHEN; CDR2 reads SYDVKM. The V end was cut by 5 bases, the J end by 9 bases, with 17 bases between. This CDR3 has 14 residues.

In nucleotides, the CDR3 is TGCGCCAGCAGCCAAGAAGGTCAGGGGAACACTGAAGCTTTCTTT. Amino acid sequence: CASSQEGQGNTEAFF. This chain joins TRBV4-1 and TRBJ1-1, with a tentative D call TRBD1 (5 bases). Per the germline V gene, CDR1 is MGHRA and CDR2 is YSYEKL. V was pared by 0 bases and J by 1 base, with 9 bases between. The CDR3 consists of 15 residues.

The chain recombines TRBV4-1 with TRBJ2-7, with D tentatively TRBD1 (6 bases). Germline V gene sequence: CDR1 MGHRA, CDR2 YSYEKL. The CDR3 loop spans 14 amino acids. V was pared by 3 bases and J by 5 bases, with 14 bases between. CDR3 coding DNA: TGCGCCAGCAGCCATCAGGGGTGGGGTGACGAGCAGTACTTC. Residues: CASSHQGWGDEQYF.

The rearrangement links TRBV27 to TRBJ1-5; D is undetermined. With 7 bases removed from V and 3 bases from J, the gap between germline ends came to 13 bases. The germline V gene encodes CDR1 MNHEY and CDR2 SMNVEV (reference sequence). The CDR3 sequence is 14 residues long. The CDR3 bases are TGTGCCAGCAAGGTTACTGGAGACAATCAGCCCCAGCATTTT. Translated, it gives CASKVTGDNQPQHF.

The chain links TRBV15 to TRBJ2-1; 7 positions match TRBD2. The CDR3 totals 16 residues. Germline V gene lookup returns CDR1 LNHNV and CDR2 YYDKDF (reference sequence). The ends lost 1 base at V and 5 bases at J; junction bases unmatched: 8. The CDR3 coding sequence is TGTGCCACCAGCAGAGCGGATGCGGGAGTCAACAATGAGCAGTTCTTC. Protein: CATSRADAGVNNEQFF.